Below, one TCR beta chain is given with its context. Study processing details: Counts of nucleated cells, estimated from reference gene primer amplification, were obtained. The assay was immunoSEQ multiplex PCR, and TCRdb's table has in-frame clones only and misses some. The DNA gave D and trimming, while V, J and clone size come from that table. The sample lists about 270,000 clones; just under 90% were seen once. The entry originates in a study of blood T cell repertoires in COVID-19. Looking at the study overall: Some COVID-19 samples were acute and others convalescent; all came from the United States, Italy and Spain. PBMCs, B-cell-depleted T cells, or T cells provided the cDNA or gDNA that made up the material.

Clinical history reported by participants formed the basis on which cohorts were assigned. Trimming stripped 6 bases from V and 3 bases from J, with 15 bases between. The CDR3 covers 15 residues. Germline V gene data show CDR1 as MNHEY and CDR2 as SVGAGI. The rearrangement links TRBV6-5 to TRBJ2-1, with D hard to call. The sample comprised PBMCs or T cells enriched from blood (not recorded which). This sequence originates from a young woman with acute COVID-19. The CDR3 loop reads CASSPDGGYYNEQFF. In DNA form, the CDR3 reads TGTGCCAGCAGCCCAGACGGCGGTTACTACAATGAGCAGTTCTTC.